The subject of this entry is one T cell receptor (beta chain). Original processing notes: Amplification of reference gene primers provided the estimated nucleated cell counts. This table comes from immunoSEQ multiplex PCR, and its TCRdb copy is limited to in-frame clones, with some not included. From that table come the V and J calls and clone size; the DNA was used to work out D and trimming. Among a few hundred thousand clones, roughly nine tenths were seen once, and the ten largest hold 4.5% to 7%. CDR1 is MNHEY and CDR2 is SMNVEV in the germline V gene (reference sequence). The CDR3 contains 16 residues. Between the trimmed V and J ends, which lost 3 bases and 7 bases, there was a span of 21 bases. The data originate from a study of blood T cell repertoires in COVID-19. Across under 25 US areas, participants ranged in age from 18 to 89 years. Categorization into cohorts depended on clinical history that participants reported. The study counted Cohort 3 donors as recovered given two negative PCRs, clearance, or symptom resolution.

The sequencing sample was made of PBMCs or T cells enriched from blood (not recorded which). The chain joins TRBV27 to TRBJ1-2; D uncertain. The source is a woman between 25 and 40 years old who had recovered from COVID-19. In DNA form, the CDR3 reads TGTGCCAGCAGTTTTCTCCCTCACGCCGGGTCCTCTGGCTACACCTTC. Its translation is CASSFLPHAGSSGYTF.